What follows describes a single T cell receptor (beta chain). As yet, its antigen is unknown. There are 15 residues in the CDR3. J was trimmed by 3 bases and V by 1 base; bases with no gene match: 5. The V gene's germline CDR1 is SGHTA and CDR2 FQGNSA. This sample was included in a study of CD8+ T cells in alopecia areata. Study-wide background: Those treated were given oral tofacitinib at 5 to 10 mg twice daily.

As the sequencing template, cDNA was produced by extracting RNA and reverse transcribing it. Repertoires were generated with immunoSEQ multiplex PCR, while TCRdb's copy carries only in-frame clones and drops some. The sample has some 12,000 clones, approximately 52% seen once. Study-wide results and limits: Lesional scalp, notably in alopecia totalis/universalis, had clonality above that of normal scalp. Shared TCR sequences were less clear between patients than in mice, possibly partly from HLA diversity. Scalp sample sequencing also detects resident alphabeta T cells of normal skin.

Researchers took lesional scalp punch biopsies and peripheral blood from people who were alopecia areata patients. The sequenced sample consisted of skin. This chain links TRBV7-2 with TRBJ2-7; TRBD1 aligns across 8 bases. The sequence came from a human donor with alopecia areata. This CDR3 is CASSLVPGGNYEQYF. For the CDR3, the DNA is TGTGCCAGCAGCTTAGTGCCAGGGGGCAACTACGAGCAGTACTTC. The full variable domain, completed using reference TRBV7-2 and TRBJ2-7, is GAGVSQSPSNKVTEKGKDVELRCDPISGHTALYWYRQSLGQGLEFLIYFQGNSAPDKSGLPSDRFSAERTGGSVSTLTIQRTQQEDSAVYLCASSLVPGGNYEQYFGPGTRLTVT.